This T cell receptor beta chain originates from a study of T cell responses to AZD1222 COVID-19 vaccine. Turning to the study itself: Whether given at about 4 or about 12 weeks, second doses were pooled. Study results and caveats: Along spike, vaccine-associated CD4 TCRs were found throughout, with dominance at 160-218 and 743-854. Nearly half of spike-specific TCRs reportedly target variant regions that are unmutated in the B.1.351 and B.1.1.7 variants. Clonal diversity was possibly underestimated, and the donors were mostly white British, with more females.

The table came from immunoSEQ multiplex PCR; TCRdb's copy has only in-frame clones and leaves some out. Of roughly 120,000 clones listed, roughly nine tenths are singletons. The CDR3 is 14 residues long. Trimming removed 4 bases at V and 6 bases at J, with 13 bases between. Germline V gene sequence: CDR1 MNHEY, CDR2 SMNVEV (reference sequence). In regard to this clone: The antigen remains unidentified.

Sequencing used peripheral blood, obtained on day 0 of AZD1222 vaccination. This receptor was taken from an adult in good health. The J gene is TRBJ2-1, the V gene TRBV27; a possible D gene is TRBD1 (5 bases). In DNA, the CDR3 is TGTGCCAGCAGTTCTACACCAAGGGGCAATGAGCAGTTCTTC. Its protein product is CASSSTPRGNEQFF.